This T cell receptor beta chain was observed in a study of vaccination effects on CD4 cells after COVID-19 (dated by TCRdb to the early 2020s). In terms of the full investigation: Post-vaccine samples across the study were collected a median of 72 days after the second dose, with a range of 14 to 241. In both COVID-19 convalescent patients and infection-naive vaccine recipients, the study compared SARS-CoV-2 spike-specific CD4+ TCR repertoires from before mRNA vaccination with those from after it. Altogether, about 10 COVID-19 convalescent patients and several SARS-CoV-2-naive healthy vaccine recipients made up the full study. The Oncomine TCR Beta short-read assay on an Illumina iSeq 100 was used to sequence cultures from other donors in the study. What the study reported, not specific to this receptor: At late post-vaccination timepoints, both infection-induced and vaccine-induced clones showed marked clonal contraction, consistent with waning T cell responses. Among healthy vaccine recipients, nearly all vaccine-induced clones were SARS-CoV-2 mono-reactive, and just 1 of 255 was cross-reactive with common cold coronaviruses. Only a small number of convalescent patients were included, and no early post-infection timepoints were available, which limited the study.

The ViraFEST assay stimulated PBMC with viral peptide pools and then used TCR sequencing to identify antigen-specific CD4+ T cell clonotypes by expansion. After roughly 11 days of culture, CD4+ T cells were isolated with the EasySep CD4+ T cell isolation kit. Participants received two doses of either the BNT162b2 or the mRNA-1273 mRNA SARS-CoV-2 vaccine. The absence of prior SARS-CoV-2 infection in healthy vaccine recipients was confirmed by negative nucleocapsid antibodies before and after vaccination. Some 2 million PBMC per well were cultured with 8.5 to 10 ug/ml peptides in IMDM containing 5% human AB serum, around 10 IU/ml IL-2 and gentamicin. Half of the culture medium was replaced with fresh IL-2-containing medium on days 3 and 7. Unless noted otherwise, every peptide stimulation condition was cultured in triplicate wells. PBMC were separated from whole blood using Ficoll-Paque Plus gradient centrifugation and were then either cryopreserved at -140C or used fresh. Overlapping peptide pools spanned the spike proteins of SARS-CoV-2 and the common cold coronaviruses HCoV-NL63, HCoV-OC43 and HCoV-229E. The QIAamp micro DNA kit was used to extract genomic DNA from the cultured CD4+ T cells.

Including cysteine and phenylalanine, the CDR3 has 12 amino acids. The CDR3 DNA has 36 bases and is translated from base 1. V is shortened by 0 bases, J by 7 bases, and the region joining them spans 7 bases. The CDR1 and CDR2 encoded by the germline V gene (reference sequence) are SGHNT and YYREEE. This clone was seen a single time. The antigen it recognizes is unknown. No base-level quality is on record; no much larger clone is a single base apart. The library came from the immunoSEQ multiplex PCR assay. TCR beta CDR3 sequencing was performed on DNA from the cultured, isolated CD4+ T cells. The authors' analysis ran thus. Non-productive TCR sequences were removed and reads were trimmed to the CDR3 region, keeping CDR3s of at least 7 amino acids. Antigen-specific clonotypes were identified with the MANAFEST web app by comparing expansion in peptide wells against reference cultures. To count as positive, a clone had to show expansion at FDR<0.05 compared with the reference and with all other wells, an odds ratio above 5, and a frequency above 0.1% in two replicate wells. Clonotypes significantly expanded in SARS-CoV-2 spike wells and in at least one common cold coronavirus spike condition were defined as cross-reactive. CDR3 similarity was assessed by Levenshtein distance using the stringdist R package, and unrooted trees were constructed with ape in R 3.6.1. TCRdb re-hosts the immuneACCESS table, in-frame sequences only. Its copies lack some clones; in the studies checked, an unresolved V gene accounts for under half of them, and the cause for the rest is not known. D and trimming come from the DNA, and the V and J calls and clone size come from that table. A total of 20,000 to 25,000 clones appear in this sample, 72% of them only once. The biggest ten clones account for approximately 10% of the sample.

The sequence derives from a human donor who received a COVID-19 vaccine. The rearrangement combines TRBV5-4 with TRBJ1-2; no D gene is confidently identified. The specimen comprised CD4+ T cells from PBMCs cultured with HCoV-NL63 spike peptides, sampled after COVID-19 vaccination. The sample's cell subset or site label is to be understood as: HCoV-NL63 spike overlapping peptide pool stimulation. Here the CDR3 is given as CASSLDGFGYTF. The nucleotide sequence reads TGTGCCAGCAGCTTGGACGGCTTTGGCTACACCTTC.